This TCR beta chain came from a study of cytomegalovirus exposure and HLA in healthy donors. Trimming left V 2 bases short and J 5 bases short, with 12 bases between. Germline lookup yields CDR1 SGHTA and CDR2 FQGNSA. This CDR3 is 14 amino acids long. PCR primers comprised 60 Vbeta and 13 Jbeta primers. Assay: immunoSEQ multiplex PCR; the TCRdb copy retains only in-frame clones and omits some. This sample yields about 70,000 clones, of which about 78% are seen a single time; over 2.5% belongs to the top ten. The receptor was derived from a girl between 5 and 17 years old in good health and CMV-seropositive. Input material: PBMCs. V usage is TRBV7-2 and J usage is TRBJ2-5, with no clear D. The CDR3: CASSLTETRETQYF. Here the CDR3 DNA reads TGTGCCAGCAGCTTAACCGAGACCAGGGAGACCCAGTACTTC. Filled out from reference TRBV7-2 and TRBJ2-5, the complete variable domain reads GAGVSQSPSNKVTEKGKDVELRCDPISGHTALYWYRQSLGQGLEFLIYFQGNSAPDKSGLPSDRFSAERTGGSVSTLTIQRTQQEDSAVYLCASSLTETRETQYFGPGTRLLVL.